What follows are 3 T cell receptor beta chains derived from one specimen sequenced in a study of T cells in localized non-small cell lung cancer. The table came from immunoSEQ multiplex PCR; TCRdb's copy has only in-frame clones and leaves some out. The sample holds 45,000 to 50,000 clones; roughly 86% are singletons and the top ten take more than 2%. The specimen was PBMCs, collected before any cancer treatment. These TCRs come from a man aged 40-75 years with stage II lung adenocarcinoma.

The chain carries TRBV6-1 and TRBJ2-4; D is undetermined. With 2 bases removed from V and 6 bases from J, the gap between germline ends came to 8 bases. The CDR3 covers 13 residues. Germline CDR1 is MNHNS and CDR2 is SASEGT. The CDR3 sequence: CASSEFLGNIQYF. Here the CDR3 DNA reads TGTGCCAGCAGTGAATTTTTGGGAAACATTCAGTACTTC.

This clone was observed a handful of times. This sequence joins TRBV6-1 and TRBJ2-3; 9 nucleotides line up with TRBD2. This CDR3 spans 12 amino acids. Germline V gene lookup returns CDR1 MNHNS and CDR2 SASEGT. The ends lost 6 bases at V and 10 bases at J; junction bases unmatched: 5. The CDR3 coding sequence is TGTGCCAGCAGCTACGAGCGGGGGGCGCAGTATTTT. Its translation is CASSYERGAQYF.

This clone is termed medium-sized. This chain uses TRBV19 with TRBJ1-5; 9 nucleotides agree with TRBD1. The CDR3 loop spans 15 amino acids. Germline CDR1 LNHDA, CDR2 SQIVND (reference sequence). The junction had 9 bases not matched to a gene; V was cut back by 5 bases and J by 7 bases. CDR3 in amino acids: CASSGDREASQPQHF. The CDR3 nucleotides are TGTGCCAGTAGTGGGGACAGGGAAGCGTCGCAGCCCCAGCATTTT.